Each of the 30 T cell receptor beta chains below was sequenced from the same sample in a study of T cells in Graves' hyperthyroidism and ophthalmopathy. RNA transcripts provided the source from which TCR beta CDR3 regions were amplified. TCR CDR3 underwent first-round RT-PCR with the HTBI primer set. TCRdb passed the multiplex PCR reads through MiXCR, listing each CDR3 protein once. The data hold some 650,000 distinct CDR3 sequences, with about a sixth observed a single time. The specimen was blood. These receptors were collected from a woman between 35 and 50 years old with Graves' ophthalmopathy.

The gene calls are TRBV30 and TRBJ2-7; 9 bases agree with TRBD1. Unmatched junction bases numbered 10, after V lost 5 bases and J lost 5 bases. The CDR3 loop spans 14 amino acids. CDR1 is GTSNPN and CDR2 is SVGIG in the germline V gene (reference sequence). CDR3 bases: TGTGCCTGGTCCTTAGGGACAGGGTCCGACGAGCAGTACTTC. Its translation is CAWSLGTGSDEQYF. Together with reference TRBV30 and TRBJ2-7, the CDR3 gives the full variable domain: SQTIHQWPATLVQPVGSPLSLECTVEGTSNPNLYWYRQAAGRGLQLLFYSVGIGQISSEVPQNLSASRPQDRQFILSSKKLLLSDSGFYLCAWSLGTGSDEQYFGPGTRLTVT.

This clonotype was found a few times. The rearrangement joins TRBV3-1 to TRBJ2-4, with 7 bases lining up with TRBD1. The V and J ends lost 2 bases and 0 bases, in that order; junction bases with no gene match: 13. Per germline, CDR1 LGHDT and CDR2 YNNKEL (reference sequence). The CDR3 sequence is 19 residues long. The CDR3 region is CASSQKPHTGAGAKNIQYF. CDR3 DNA sequence: TGTGCCAGCAGCCAAAAACCCCATACAGGGGCTGGAGCCAAAAACATTCAGTACTTC.

This clonotype was detected ten times or more. The CDR3 DNA sequence: TGTGCCAGCAGCTTGGACAATCAGCCCCAGCATTTT. Residues: CASSLDNQPQHF. The V call is TRBV7-9, the J call TRBJ1-5; D unresolved. The CDR3 contains 12 residues. Germline V gene lookup returns CDR1 SEHNR and CDR2 FQNEAQ (reference sequence). Trimming took off 3 bases at V and 3 bases at J, with 3 bases between the two ends.

The V and J genes are TRBV11-2 and TRBJ1-5; D is undetermined. The CDR3 is 12 amino acids. CDR1 SGHAT and CDR2 FQNNGV come from the germline V gene. Trimming stripped 1 base from V and 9 bases from J, with 7 bases between. The CDR3 protein is CASSLVDGPQHF. The CDR3 DNA reads as TGTGCCAGCAGCTTAGTCGATGGGCCCCAGCATTTT. Looking up the rest from reference TRBV11-2 and TRBJ1-5 gives the full variable domain: EAGVAQSPRYKIIEKRQSVAFWCNPISGHATLYWYQQILGQGPKLLIQFQNNGVVDDSQLPKDRFSAERLKGVDSTLKIQPAKLEDSAVYLCASSLVDGPQHFGDGTRLSIL.

Notes on this clonotype: One end of the junction fails to match germline, which may point to a read error. V gene TRBV5-5 combines with J gene TRBJ1-1; D is ambiguous. There are 16 residues in the CDR3. The germline CDR1 and CDR2 sequences are SGHKS and YYEKEE (reference sequence). For the CDR3, the DNA is TGTGCCACCACGCCGGGCCACCTCATGAAGAACAATGAAGCTTTCTTT. This translates into CATTPGHLMKNNEAFF.

This clonotype was detected ten times or more. The V call is TRBV3-1, the J call TRBJ2-3; D remains unclear. The germline gives CDR1 LGHDT, CDR2 YNNKEL (reference sequence). CDR3 length: 14 residues. Between the trimmed V and J ends, which lost 4 bases and 2 bases, there was a span of 10 bases. Written as DNA, the CDR3 is TGTGCCAGCAGCCCCGACAAGAACACAGATACGCAGTATTTT. Its protein is CASSPDKNTDTQYF.

In this sample, this clonotype turned up many times. V is TRBV3-1 and J is TRBJ2-5; tentatively, D is TRBD2 (6 bases). The CDR3 consists of 16 residues. The V and J ends lost 3 bases and 5 bases respectively, with 19 bases between them. Germline V gene data show CDR1 as LGHDT and CDR2 as YNNKEL (reference sequence). The CDR3 DNA sequence: TGTGCCAGCAGCCAGGCCGGGGCTACTCGGGAGGAGACCCAGTACTTC. Its translation is CASSQAGATREETQYF.

This clonotype was detected many times. The CDR3 bases are TGTGCCTGGACCGGGACTACCAGCGGCGAGCAGTACTTC. Amino acids: CAWTGTTSGEQYF. V and J are TRBV30 and TRBJ2-7; TRBD2 agrees at 7 bases. CDR3 length equals 13 residues. From germline, CDR1 is GTSNPN and CDR2 SVGIG (reference sequence). V lost 4 bases, J lost 6 bases, and 9 bases stayed unmatched.

This clonotype showed up many times. The CDR3 coding sequence is TGTGCCAGCAGCCAGAATTCACCCCTCCACTTT. Translating it yields CASSQNSPLHF. This rearrangement joins TRBV11-2 to TRBJ1-6, with D hard to call. Trimming took off 5 bases at V and 7 bases at J, with 3 bases between the two ends. The V gene's germline CDR1 is SGHAT and CDR2 FQNNGV. The CDR3 has 11 residues.

This clonotype was detected a few times. In DNA, the CDR3 is TGTGCCAGCAGGATAGTAGCGGGAGCAGCCGGGGAGCTGTTTTTT. Amino acid sequence: CASRIVAGAAGELFF. J is TRBJ2-2 and V is TRBV11-2; 9 nucleotides align to TRBD2. The V segment lost 6 bases and the J segment 6 bases; nucleotides outside the gene matches: 8. Germline V gene data show CDR1 as SGHAT and CDR2 as FQNNGV. The CDR3 loop spans 15 amino acids.

This clonotype was seen ten or more times. This rearrangement joins TRBV5-1 to TRBJ1-6; D is possibly TRBD1 (6 bases). The ends were cut back, 4 bases at V and 6 bases at J, with 14 bases in the middle. The CDR3 is 15 residues long. The germline gives CDR1 SGHRS, CDR2 YFSETQ. The CDR3 bases are TGCGCCAGCAGCATCCAAGGACAGTCTAATTCACCCCTCCACTTT. Amino acid sequence: CASSIQGQSNSPLHF. The whole variable domain, remainder taken from reference TRBV5-1 and TRBJ1-6, is KAGVTQTPRYLIKTRGQQVTLSCSPISGHRSVSWYQQTPGQGLQFLFEYFSETQRNKGNFPGRFSGRQFSNSRSEMNVSTLELGDSALYLCASSIQGQSNSPLHFGNGTRLTVT.

This clonotype was seen a handful of times. The chain uses TRBV18 and TRBJ1-4; D gene unclear. Trimming removed 3 bases from V and 0 bases from J, with 11 bases in between. The CDR3 runs 16 residues. Germline assignment: CDR1 KGHSH and CDR2 LQKENI. Here the CDR3 reads CASSPVIGATNEKLFF. Written as DNA, the CDR3 is TGTGCCAGCTCACCTGTAATTGGGGCAACTAATGAAAAACTGTTTTTT. Supplemented by reference TRBV18 and TRBJ1-4, the full variable domain reads NAGVMQNPRHLVRRRGQEARLRCSPMKGHSHVYWYRQLPEEGLKFMVYLQKENIIDESGMPKERFSAEFPKEGPSILRIQQVVRGDSAAYFCASSPVIGATNEKLFFGSGTQLSVL.

Of note for this clonotype: With a much larger clone just one base away, this may be a read error. The chain carries TRBV12-3 or TRBV12-4 and TRBJ1-5; possibly TRBD1 for D (6 bases). The CDR3 covers 13 residues. The germline V and J ends were trimmed by 5 bases and 3 bases, with 8 bases remaining between them. The CDR3 spells CASSDRTNQPQHF. CDR3 nucleotide sequence: TGTGCCAGCAGTGACAGGACCAATCAGCCCCAGCATTTT.

This clonotype was seen many times. The chain recombines TRBV20-1 with TRBJ1-2; 10 positions match TRBD1. Germline V CDR1 and CDR2: DFQATT, SNEGSKA (reference sequence). With V trimmed by 5 bases and J by 5 bases, 11 bases remained unmatched. CDR3 size: 15 residues. In nucleotides, the CDR3 is TGCAGTGCTCGCCCCCCGAGACAGGGGGCATATGGCTACACCTTC. Translated, it gives CSARPPRQGAYGYTF.

Ten or more counts support this clonotype. DNA of the CDR3: TGCAGTGCCATCCGGCAGCAAGAGACCCAGTACTTC. This codes for CSAIRQQETQYF. The chain carries TRBV20-1 and TRBJ2-5; D ambiguous. CDR3 length: 12 amino acids. V gave up 6 bases and J gave up 2 bases, with 10 bases separating them. Germline V gene lookup returns CDR1 DFQATT and CDR2 SNEGSKA (reference sequence).

This clonotype was observed many times. The rearrangement joins TRBV7-9 to TRBJ2-7; 7 bases fit TRBD2. The germline gives CDR1 SEHNR, CDR2 FQNEAQ (reference sequence). This CDR3 region has 15 residues. Trimming at V came to 5 bases and at J to 7 bases, leaving 14 bases not matched to a gene. CDR3 coding DNA: TGTGCCAGCAGCAAACCGGGACTACCGGAGGGGGAGCAGTACTTC. The encoded protein is CASSKPGLPEGEQYF.

The V call is TRBV2, the J call TRBJ2-1; 8 bases are a match to TRBD2. The V gene end was trimmed by 8 bases and the J gene end by 7 bases; junction bases not matched to a gene: 16. Per the germline V gene, CDR1 is SNHLY and CDR2 is FYNNEI. CDR3 length: 16 amino acids. CDR3 nucleotides: TGTGCCAGCTTCGAAAGTCTCGGGGGGGCAGAGAATGAGCAGTTCTTC. Protein sequence: CASFESLGGAENEQFF.

The chain joins TRBV3-1 to TRBJ1-1; D call uncertain. The CDR3 is made up of 14 amino acids. Germline V gives CDR1 LGHDT, CDR2 YNNKEL (reference sequence). Trimming left V 2 bases short and J 0 bases short, with 7 bases between. The CDR3 is CASSQLGMNTEAFF. The DNA of the CDR3 is TGTGCCAGCAGCCAACTGGGGATGAACACTGAAGCTTTCTTT.

This clonotype was seen many times. This chain joins TRBV20-1 and TRBJ2-3, with D maybe TRBD2 (5 bases). The CDR3 sequence is 15 residues long. The germline V gene encodes CDR1 DFQATT and CDR2 SNEGSKA (reference sequence). V shed 6 bases and J shed 2 bases, with 18 bases lying between them. The CDR3 sequence is CSAVDGVTFTDTQYF. The CDR3 coding sequence is TGCAGTGCGGTTGACGGGGTAACTTTCACAGATACGCAGTATTTT.

This chain uses TRBV12-3 or TRBV12-4 with TRBJ1-1; D uncertain. The CDR3 totals 15 residues. The V end was cut by 6 bases, the J end by 3 bases, with 17 bases between. CDR3 region: CASSRQGLGHTEAFF. The DNA of the CDR3 is TGTGCCAGCAGCCGCCAAGGTTTAGGGCACACTGAAGCTTTCTTT.

The CDR3 is CASSAFSGGEGIQYF. In DNA, the CDR3 is TGTGCCAGTAGCGCCTTTAGCGGGGGGGAAGGCATTCAGTACTTC. J is TRBJ2-4 and V is TRBV19; 11 bases align to TRBD2. The V gene's germline CDR1 is LNHDA and CDR2 SQIVND (reference sequence). The CDR3 runs 15 residues. The ends lost 6 bases at V and 9 bases at J; junction bases unmatched: 10.

The V call is TRBV10-3, the J call TRBJ2-1; D remains unclear. Germline-derived CDR1 and CDR2 are ENHRY and SYGVKD. CDR3 length: 22 residues. V was cut by 6 bases and J by 12 bases, with 45 bases left in between. The DNA of the CDR3 is TGTGCCATCAGGGTCGGTCGGGCCACACCCCTTATAATGACGGAGAAAATAAAAGGGCAGTTCTTC. Translated, it gives CAIRVGRATPLIMTEKIKGQFF.

The J gene is TRBJ2-1, the V gene TRBV7-2, with unresolved D. Looked up from germline, CDR1 is SGHTA and CDR2 is FQGNSA. The CDR3 runs 17 residues. V was shortened by 3 bases and J by 3 bases, with 18 bases between the two germline ends. The DNA for the CDR3 is TGTGCCAGCAGCTTCCATGACAAGGCCCCGTTCTACAATGAGCAGTTCTTC. Translation: CASSFHDKAPFYNEQFF.

This clonotype was detected a few times. The chain links TRBV5-4 to TRBJ2-1; no clear D gene. The CDR3 covers 16 residues. Germline loops: CDR1 SGHNT, CDR2 YYREEE (reference sequence). The V end lost 0 bases, the J end lost 9 bases, and 19 bases lay between the germline ends. The CDR3 DNA is TGTGCCAGCAGCTTGGGGGTAGGAACGGTTTGGGGTGAGCAGTTCTTC. It specifies CASSLGVGTVWGEQFF.

On this clonotype itself: It may be a read error: a sequence one base away is much more abundant. The chain combines TRBV28 with TRBJ2-7, with D unresolved. Trimming took 6 bases from V and 7 from J, leaving 22 bases between them. Germline lookup yields CDR1 MDHEN and CDR2 SYDVKM. The length of the CDR3 is 15 residues. This chain's CDR3 is CASSIMVGKLGEQYF. DNA for the CDR3: TGTGCCAGCAGCATTATGGTAGGGAAATTGGGGGAGCAGTACTTC. Full variable domain (remainder filled in from reference TRBV28 and TRBJ2-7): DVKVTQSSRYLVKRTGEKVFLECVQDMDHENMFWYRQDPGLGLRLIYFSYDVKMKEKGDIPEGYSVSREKKERFSLILESASTNQTSMYLCASSIMVGKLGEQYFGPGTRLTVT.

This clonotype came up a few times. The chain uses TRBV5-1 and TRBJ2-5; 10 positions match TRBD2. Germline CDR1 reads SGHRS; CDR2 reads YFSETQ. There are 18 residues in the CDR3. V lost 0 bases to trimming and J lost 1 base; unmatched junction nucleotides: 9. The CDR3 DNA follows: TGCGCCAGCAGCTTGGGGCCCCCTAGCGGGAGTCGCCAAGAGACCCAGTACTTC. The encoded protein is CASSLGPPSGSRQETQYF.

This clonotype was seen many times. The genes are TRBV28 and TRBJ1-2; no reliable D call. CDR1 and CDR2 (germline): MDHEN, SYDVKM. The V and J ends lost 5 bases and 3 bases respectively, with 7 bases between them. CDR3 length: 12 residues. DNA of the CDR3: TGTGCCAGCAGTCCAACCCACTATGGCTACACCTTC. This gives the protein CASSPTHYGYTF.

This clonotype has a single count. This chain links TRBV6-2 or TRBV6-3 with TRBJ2-1, with D possibly being TRBD1 (5 bases). CDR1 and CDR2 from the germline V gene are MNHEY and SVGEGT. The CDR3 extends over 15 amino acids. Trimming took 8 bases from V and 6 from J, leaving 20 bases between them. The CDR3 bases are TGTGCCAGCTCCATCAGGGTTTTGCGAATCAATGAGCAGTTCTTC. It specifies CASSIRVLRINEQFF.

Ten or more counts support this clonotype. The V and J genes are TRBV30 and TRBJ2-7; the match to TRBD2 covers 14 bases. This CDR3 has 16 amino acids. CDR1 and CDR2 (germline): GTSNPN, SVGIG (reference sequence). J gave up 7 bases and V 2 bases, and 10 bases lay outside the gene matches. In nucleotides, the CDR3 is TGTGCCTGGAGTAGGAGGGGACTAGCGGGAGTAGGGGAGCAGTACTTC. Translating gives CAWSRRGLAGVGEQYF.

This clonotype showed up many times. This sequence joins TRBV11-2 and TRBJ2-7; the match to TRBD1 covers 8 bases. The CDR3 length is 16 residues. Germline values: CDR1 SGHAT, CDR2 FQNNGV. V shed 1 base and J 2 bases; nucleotides not matched to a gene: 7. The CDR3 DNA reads as TGTGCCAGCAGCTTAGTGGCCGGGACAGGAACCTACGAGCAGTACTTC. Protein product: CASSLVAGTGTYEQYF.